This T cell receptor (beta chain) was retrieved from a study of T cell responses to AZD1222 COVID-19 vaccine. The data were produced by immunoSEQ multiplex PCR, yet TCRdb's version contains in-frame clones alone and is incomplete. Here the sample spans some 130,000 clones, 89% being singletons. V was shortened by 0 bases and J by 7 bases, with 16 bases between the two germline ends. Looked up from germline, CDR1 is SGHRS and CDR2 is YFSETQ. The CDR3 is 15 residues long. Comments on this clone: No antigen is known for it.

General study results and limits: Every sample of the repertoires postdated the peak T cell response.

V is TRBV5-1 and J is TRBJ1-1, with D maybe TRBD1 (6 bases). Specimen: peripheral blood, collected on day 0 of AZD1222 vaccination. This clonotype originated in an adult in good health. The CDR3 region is CASSLAPGAEGEAFF. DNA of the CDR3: TGCGCCAGCAGCTTGGCCCCGGGGGCCGAGGGTGAAGCTTTCTTT.